This TCR beta chain was recorded in a study of regulatory T cells in long-lasting Graves disease. Study outcomes and limitations: Persistent disease preferred TRBV28, TRBJ1-2 and TRBJ2-5; new disease, TRBV20-1 and TRBJ2-1.

The CDR3 loop spans 11 amino acids. The germline V gene has CDR1 SEHNR and CDR2 FQNEAQ (reference sequence). The V and J ends lost 1 base and 7 bases respectively, with 5 bases between them. Time point of the sample: newly diagnosed GD, antithyroid drugs for less than 3 months. Construction of the TCR library relied on RNA isolated from PBMCs. Sequencing libraries for TCR beta were prepared with iRepertoire HTBI primers and Arm-PCR of CDR3 regions. How the authors handled the data: Taken together, the samples had 60 or so TRBV and more than 11 TRBJ segments identified. TCRdb re-called the multiplex PCR reads through MiXCR, storing one row per CDR3 protein. The V and J calls were determined by TCRdb, not by the authors. The sample holds some 500,000 distinct CDR3 sequences, roughly a sixth seen once. This clonotype came up a few times. The antigen remains undetermined. Just one base apart from a much larger clone, this may be a read error.

The same specimen was also included in a second study, on T cells in Graves' hyperthyroidism and ophthalmopathy. That paper adds: Reasons for excluding patients were uncontrolled infection, other autoimmune disease, pregnancy or lactation.

The gene calls are TRBV7-9 and TRBJ2-7; maybe TRBD2 (5 bases). Material: peripheral blood mononuclear cells (PBMCs), obtained at new diagnosis, from a patient treated with antithyroid drugs. The TCR was taken from a woman aged 35 to 59 with Graves disease. CDR3: CASSLEREQYF. CDR3 DNA: TGTGCCAGCAGCTTAGAGCGGGAGCAGTACTTC.